The present T cell receptor beta chain was sequenced within a study of Ad26.COV2.S vaccination and SARS-CoV-2 variants. V was clipped by 3 bases and J by 6 bases, with 16 bases between them. CDR1 KGHDR and CDR2 SFDVKD come from the germline V gene. This CDR3 is 15 amino acids long. Concerning this clone itself: What it binds is unknown.

Assay used: immunoSEQ multiplex PCR; TCRdb lists only in-frame clones, some missing. The table shows 43,000 or so clones, with 65% to 90% occurring only once. General observations from the study: Researchers reported similar non-spike TCR breadth in vaccine and placebo recipients. Breadth and depth estimates from TCRs may understate total T cell responses. Vaccine recipients posted higher spike-specific TCR breadth than their placebo counterparts.

The input for sequencing was peripheral blood, taken after recovery from COVID-19. This rearrangement joins TRBV24-1 to TRBJ1-2, with a weak D call TRBD1 (5 bases). This clonotype was obtained from a human donor who had recovered from COVID-19. The CDR3, as DNA: TGTGCCACCAGTGATCGGGGCAGGGACCCCGATGGCTACACCTTC. Translation: CATSDRGRDPDGYTF.